The 30 T cell receptor beta chains given below trace back to one sample, sequenced in a study of cytotoxic CD8 clonotypes in ibrutinib-treated CLL (dated by TCRdb to about 2021). According to the study, the label for this sample's time point signals: roughly 25 months on ibrutinib. Library prep was done by the immunoSEQ multiplex PCR assay. TCRdb provides this immuneACCESS table in a form limited to in-frame rearrangements. Some clones are lacking; in checked studies, under half of them reflect an unresolved V gene, and why the rest are absent is not known. The sample yields 150,000 to 200,000 clones; around 70% were counted once. The ten largest clonotypes hold around an eighth of the sample. Material: PBMCs, obtained after 24 months of ibrutinib treatment. All receptors come from a human donor with chronic lymphocytic leukemia.

The chain joins TRBV28 to TRBJ2-1, with D maybe TRBD2 (5 bases). CDR3 length equals 12 residues. Germline V gene lookup returns CDR1 MDHEN and CDR2 SYDVKM. Trimming shortened V by 4 bases and J by 13 bases, and 14 bases separated the two germline ends. DNA for the CDR3: TGTGCCAGCAGTTGGAAGCGGTTTCTCCAGTTCTTC. Amino acid sequence: CASSWKRFLQFF.

CDR3 in amino acids: CASTFFDRDSGYTF. DNA for the CDR3: TGTGCCAGCACCTTCTTTGACAGGGACAGTGGCTACACCTTC. This rearrangement joins TRBV2 to TRBJ1-2; 7 bases line up with TRBD1. The length of the CDR3 is 14 residues. The V gene's germline CDR1 is SNHLY and CDR2 FYNNEI. The V gene end was trimmed by 7 bases and the J gene end by 7 bases; junction bases not matched to a gene: 12. The variable domain in full, completed from reference TRBV2 and TRBJ1-2, reads EPEVTQTPSHQVTQMGQEVILRCVPISNHLYFYWYRQILGQKVEFLVSFYNNEISEKSEIFDDQFSVERPDGSNFTLKIRSTKLEDSAMYFCASTFFDRDSGYTFGSGTRLTVV.

In this sample, this clone turned up a few times. The chain couples TRBV27 to TRBJ2-5; 7 bases fit TRBD1. Germline trimming cut 3 bases from V and 5 bases from J; bases unmatched to any gene: 6. Germline CDR1 is MNHEY and CDR2 is SMNVEV (reference sequence). The CDR3 loop spans 14 amino acids. The CDR3 sequence: CASSLGQLGETQYF. Here the CDR3 DNA reads TGTGCCAGCAGTTTGGGACAGTTAGGGGAGACCCAGTACTTC.

This chain links TRBV5-6 with TRBJ2-5, with unresolved D. The V gene's germline CDR1 is SGHDT and CDR2 YYEEEE. V was cut by 2 bases and J by 5 bases, with 10 bases left in between. The CDR3 length is 13 residues. The CDR3 protein is CASSFLGSETQYF. The CDR3 DNA reads TGTGCCAGCAGCTTTTTGGGGTCCGAGACCCAGTACTTC.

The chain carries TRBV7-3 and TRBJ2-5; D might be TRBD1 (5 bases). Germline assignment: CDR1 SGHTA and CDR2 FQGTGA. The length of the CDR3 is 13 residues. Trimming took off 5 bases at V and 2 bases at J, with 9 bases between the two ends. The CDR3 coding sequence is TGTGCCAGCAGCAGGACACCACAAGAGACCCAGTACTTC. This sequence encodes CASSRTPQETQYF.

The V and J genes are TRBV5-8 and TRBJ1-2; possible D gene TRBD1, 6 bases. The germline gives CDR1 SGHTS, CDR2 YDEGEE. Trimming removed 0 bases from V and 4 bases from J, with 13 bases in between. CDR3 length: 15 amino acids. CDR3: CASSLGAGVVYGYTF. The CDR3 DNA sequence: TGTGCCAGCAGCTTGGGGGCAGGGGTCGTCTATGGCTACACCTTC.

CDR3 residues: CASSPGPPNYEQYF. The CDR3 DNA reads as TGTGCCAGCAGTCCCGGGCCGCCTAACTACGAGCAGTACTTC. The rearrangement joins TRBV25-1 to TRBJ2-7, with D hard to call. V lost 5 bases and J 3 bases, leaving 14 bases between the germline ends. The CDR3 sequence is 14 residues long. Germline-derived CDR1 and CDR2 are MGHDK and SYGVNS.

This clone was detected once. The chain employs TRBV29-1 and TRBJ1-1; 9 bases are a match to TRBD1. Looked up from germline, CDR1 is SQVTM and CDR2 is ANQGSEA. V was pared by 6 bases and J by 5 bases, with 4 bases of the junction left unmatched. The CDR3 loop spans 12 amino acids. The CDR3 region has the DNA TGCAGCGTGGCGGACAGGGGAACTGAAGCTTTCTTT. Residues: CSVADRGTEAFF. Full variable domain (missing parts from reference TRBV29-1 and TRBJ1-1): SAVISQKPSRDICQRGTSLTIQCQVDSQVTMMFWYRQQPGQSLTLIATANQGSEATYESGFVIDKFPISRPNLTFSTLTVSNMSPEDSSIYLCSVADRGTEAFFGQGTRLTVV.

V and J are TRBV7-8 and TRBJ2-1, with D maybe TRBD2 (6 bases). V gave up 3 bases and J gave up 0 bases, with 12 bases separating them. CDR1 and CDR2 (germline): SGHVS, FQNEAQ. The CDR3 extends over 16 amino acids. For the CDR3, the DNA is TGTGCCAGCAGCTTCGCGGAGGGGAGCTCCTACAATGAGCAGTTCTTC. It translates to CASSFAEGSSYNEQFF.

The V call is TRBV19, the J call TRBJ1-1; D gene unclear. This CDR3 is 16 amino acids long. Trimming shortened V by 5 bases and J by 0 bases, and 16 bases separated the two germline ends. CDR1 is LNHDA and CDR2 is SQIVND in the germline V gene (reference sequence). This CDR3 is CASSPQPIPMNTEAFF. The CDR3 DNA is TGTGCCAGTAGTCCACAACCCATCCCCATGAACACTGAAGCTTTCTTT.

The chain has TRBV6-6 and TRBJ1-1, with TRBD1 as a possible D gene (5 bases). V lost 0 bases and J 5 bases, leaving 10 bases between the germline ends. The CDR3 length is 14 residues. Germline lookup yields CDR1 MNHNY and CDR2 SVGAGI (reference sequence). Written as DNA, the CDR3 is TGTGCCAGCAGTTACTCGGCCAGGGATACTGAAGCTTTCTTT. The encoded protein is CASSYSARDTEAFF.

The chain is built from TRBV6-5 and TRBJ1-1, with a tentative D call TRBD1 (6 bases). The V end was cut by 6 bases, the J end by 1 base, with 6 bases between. This CDR3 spans 12 amino acids. Germline V CDR1 and CDR2: MNHEY, SVGAGI. The CDR3 DNA is TGTGCCAGCAGAGGGGGGAACACTGAAGCTTTCTTT. Residues: CASRGGNTEAFF.

CDR3 nucleotide sequence: TGTGCCAGCAGCCAAGGACTAGCGGGAGTCTCCACAGATACGCAGTATTTT. It yields the protein CASSQGLAGVSTDTQYF. V gene TRBV4-2 combines with J gene TRBJ2-3, with 12 bases fitting TRBD2. V gave up 1 base and J gave up 2 bases; unmatched junction bases: 4. The CDR3 is 17 residues long. Germline assignment: CDR1 LGHNA and CDR2 YNFKEQ.

The genes are TRBV9 and TRBJ2-1, with 9 bases aligning to TRBD2. This CDR3 is built from 15 residues. Trimming cost V 0 bases and J 6 bases; bases outside gene matches: 4. The germline V gene has CDR1 SGDLS and CDR2 YYNGEE. The CDR3 DNA follows: TGTGCCAGCAGCGTAGGTAGCGGGAGTGGCAATGAGCAGTTCTTC. It translates to CASSVGSGSGNEQFF.

The chain links TRBV7-6 to TRBJ2-7; D gene unclear. V was cut by 1 base and J by 2 bases, with 3 bases left in between. From germline, CDR1 is SGHVS and CDR2 FNYEAQ. The CDR3 length is 12 residues. The CDR3 is CASSLVPYEQYF. CDR3 nucleotide sequence: TGTGCCAGCAGCTTAGTTCCCTACGAGCAGTACTTC.

V is TRBV30 and J is TRBJ1-2; no clear D gene. Deletions cut 1 base from V and 7 bases from J, with 10 bases between. This CDR3 is 12 amino acids long. Germline V gives CDR1 GTSNPN, CDR2 SVGIG (reference sequence). This CDR3 reads CAWSDGRAGYTF. In DNA, the CDR3 is TGTGCCTGGAGTGACGGGAGAGCTGGCTACACCTTC.

This sequence joins TRBV2 and TRBJ1-6; 8 positions match TRBD1. V lost 4 bases, J lost 9 bases, and 5 bases stayed unmatched. There are 14 residues in the CDR3. Germline V CDR1 and CDR2: SNHLY, FYNNEI. In nucleotides, the CDR3 is TGTGCCAGCAGTGGATTACAGGGGGTTTCACCCCTCCACTTT. It codes for CASSGLQGVSPLHF.

J is TRBJ2-1 and V is TRBV6-5, with 10 nucleotides matching TRBD2. Germline V gene data show CDR1 as MNHEY and CDR2 as SVGAGI. The V segment lost 5 bases and the J segment 8 bases; nucleotides outside the gene matches: 9. The CDR3 totals 15 residues. DNA for the CDR3: TGTGCCAGCAGTAAAAGCGGGAGGGCCTTCGATGAGCAGTTCTTC. Its translation: CASSKSGRAFDEQFF.

This clone occurred once. The chain is built from TRBV4-1 and TRBJ2-7; 7 positions agree with TRBD2. The CDR3 is 17 residues long. CDR1 is MGHRA and CDR2 is YSYEKL in the germline V gene. Trimming cost V 0 bases and J 1 base; bases outside gene matches: 9. The CDR3: CASSQDPSAGVSYEQYF. In nucleotides, the CDR3 is TGCGCCAGCAGCCAAGATCCGTCGGCGGGAGTATCCTACGAGCAGTACTTC.

This clone was observed once. This CDR3 reads CASSWQGASDEQYF. The CDR3 nucleotides are TGTGCCAGCAGCTGGCAGGGGGCAAGCGACGAGCAGTACTTC. The chain recombines TRBV7-6 with TRBJ2-7, with TRBD1 matching over 8 bases. Trimming cost V 4 bases and J 5 bases; bases outside gene matches: 7. Per the germline V gene, CDR1 is SGHVS and CDR2 is FNYEAQ. This CDR3 contains 14 residues.

This sequence joins TRBV5-4 and TRBJ2-7, with D possibly being TRBD1 (5 bases). Germline V gene data show CDR1 as SGHNT and CDR2 as YYREEE (reference sequence). The CDR3 consists of 12 residues. The V end lost 4 bases, the J end lost 3 bases, and 8 bases lay between the germline ends. The chain's CDR3 is CASSVTGYEQYF. In DNA, the CDR3 is TGTGCCAGCAGCGTAACAGGCTACGAGCAGTACTTC.

The rearrangement links TRBV29-1 to TRBJ1-3; TRBD1 agrees at 9 bases. CDR3 length: 13 amino acids. The germline V gene has CDR1 SQVTM and CDR2 ANQGSEA. V shed 7 bases, J shed 2 bases, and the junction held 3 bases outside the gene matches. The CDR3 spells CSAGQGAGNTIYF. For the CDR3, the DNA is TGCAGCGCGGGACAGGGTGCTGGAAACACCATATATTTT. Together with reference TRBV29-1 and TRBJ1-3, the CDR3 gives the full variable domain: SAVISQKPSRDICQRGTSLTIQCQVDSQVTMMFWYRQQPGQSLTLIATANQGSEATYESGFVIDKFPISRPNLTFSTLTVSNMSPEDSSIYLCSAGQGAGNTIYFGEGSWLTVV.

As concerns this clone: Other DNA sequences of this sample code for an identical CDR3. The chain has TRBV7-2 and TRBJ2-7; no reliable D call. The CDR3 has 12 amino acids. Germline assignment: CDR1 SGHTA and CDR2 FQGNSA. V lost 5 bases and J 1 base, leaving 6 bases between the germline ends. The CDR3 loop reads CASSPSSYEQYF. The CDR3 coding sequence is TGTGCCAGCAGCCCCTCATCCTACGAGCAGTACTTC.

The chain joins TRBV4-3 to TRBJ1-2, with D perhaps matching TRBD1 (5 bases). V was shortened by 4 bases and J by 3 bases, with 24 bases between the two germline ends. The V gene's germline CDR1 is LGHNA and CDR2 YSLEER. This CDR3 region has 18 residues. The CDR3 protein is CASSPHKATELFHYGYTF. Written as DNA, the CDR3 is TGCGCCAGCAGCCCACACAAAGCGACAGAGTTATTTCACTATGGCTACACCTTC.

This chain connects TRBV5-1 to TRBJ2-3; 8 bases are shared with TRBD1. V shed 4 bases, J shed 5 bases, and the junction held 3 bases outside the gene matches. The CDR3 is 13 residues long. Looked up from germline, CDR1 is SGHRS and CDR2 is YFSETQ. CDR3 sequence reads: CASSLGQGDTQYF. In DNA, the CDR3 is TGCGCCAGCAGCCTAGGACAGGGAGATACGCAGTATTTT. Supplemented by reference TRBV5-1 and TRBJ2-3, the full variable domain reads KAGVTQTPRYLIKTRGQQVTLSCSPISGHRSVSWYQQTPGQGLQFLFEYFSETQRNKGNFPGRFSGRQFSNSRSEMNVSTLELGDSALYLCASSLGQGDTQYFGPGTRLTVL.

The CDR3 coding sequence is TGTGCCAGCAGCTTGTCCTTGACTGAGCAGTTCTTC. The encoded protein is CASSLSLTEQFF. V gene TRBV5-6 combines with J gene TRBJ2-1; D call uncertain. Germline CDR1 and CDR2: SGHDT and YYEEEE. V was pared by 1 base and J by 9 bases, with 8 bases between. The CDR3 contains 12 residues.

CDR3 sequence (DNA): TGTGCCAGCAGCTTCCCGGACAGGGTCGGCGAGCAGTACTTC. Amino acids: CASSFPDRVGEQYF. The chain recombines TRBV7-9 with TRBJ2-7; 8 nucleotides agree with TRBD1. Germline CDR1 and CDR2: SEHNR and FQNEAQ (reference sequence). The V gene end was trimmed by 3 bases and the J gene end by 6 bases; junction bases not matched to a gene: 7. This CDR3 spans 14 amino acids.

This sequence joins TRBV5-1 and TRBJ2-7; D might be TRBD2 (5 bases). The CDR3 is made up of 15 amino acids. CDR1 and CDR2 from the germline V gene are SGHRS and YFSETQ. V lost 0 bases and J 6 bases, leaving 16 bases between the germline ends. The chain's CDR3 is CASSLVRGQNIEQYF. The CDR3 bases are TGCGCCAGCAGCTTGGTTCGGGGTCAGAACATCGAGCAGTACTTC.

The chain has TRBV15 and TRBJ2-1, with TRBD2 matching 14 bases. The V gene's germline CDR1 is LNHNV and CDR2 YYDKDF (reference sequence). Germline trimming cut 4 bases from V and 0 bases from J; bases unmatched to any gene: 8. CDR3 length equals 19 residues. The CDR3: CATSTGLAGGKISYNEQFF. The CDR3 DNA sequence: TGTGCCACCAGCACAGGACTAGCGGGAGGCAAGATCTCCTACAATGAGCAGTTCTTC.

The chain uses TRBV11-2 and TRBJ2-3; D may be TRBD2 (6 bases). The CDR3 is made up of 16 amino acids. Germline loops: CDR1 SGHAT, CDR2 FQNNGV. V lost 6 bases and J lost 0, with 16 bases in between. This CDR3 reads CASSTWGRESTDTQYF. The CDR3 DNA reads as TGTGCCAGCAGTACCTGGGGCCGGGAGAGCACAGATACGCAGTATTTT.